The following is a TCR beta chain sequence with its context. This clone turned up a few times. The specificity of this receptor is unknown. Per-base quality was not reported, and no clone a single base away is much larger than it. Patients with autoimmune disease history or receiving systemic immunosuppression were excluded from the trial. Peripheral blood for TCR sequencing was collected from all dose cohorts at baseline, on cycle 4 day 1, and on cycle 7 day 1. The samples were taken from a phase I, first-in-human, multicenter, open-label dose-escalation trial of ivuxolimab. Adults with locally advanced or metastatic head and neck squamous cell, hepatocellular, melanoma or renal cell carcinoma were enrolled in the trial. Before TCR sequencing, CD4+ T cells and CD8+ T cells were sorted from peripheral blood as separate populations. This entry belongs to a study of OX40 agonist ivuxolimab in advanced cancers. A note on the overall study: Ivuxolimab was an agonistic, fully human IgG2 monoclonal antibody directed against OX40 (CD134), a costimulatory receptor. Intravenous ivuxolimab was administered to patients every 2 weeks at six dose levels: 0.01, 0.1, 0.3, 1.5, 3 and 10 mg/kg. Of the roughly 54 dose-escalation patients, hepatocellular carcinoma was present in about 19, melanoma in approximately 15, renal cell carcinoma in 9 and head and neck cancer in 9. In the dose-escalation cohort, approximately 82% of patients were male, and the mean age was approximately 60 years with a range of roughly 20 to 80. Prior anti-PD-1, anti-PD-L1 or anti-CTLA-4 therapy was permitted, and checkpoint inhibitors had been received by less than 45% of dose-escalation patients. Partial responses occurred in three dose-escalation patients: two with cutaneous melanoma and one with hepatocellular carcinoma. The purpose of peripheral TCRbeta sequencing was to test whether ivuxolimab changed TCR sequence diversity and led to clonal T-cell expansion. The monotherapy dose-escalation portion (N ≈ 55 patients) of the phase I ivuxolimab trial is reported in the paper.

What the research found in general, with its limitations: After ivuxolimab, more expanded clones were found on average in CD8+ T cells than in CD4+ T cells. Antigen specificity was not determined for the clonally expanded peripheral T cells. At doses of 0.1 to 3.0 mg/kg, clonal expansion of both CD4+ and CD8+ blood T cells was observed from baseline to week 6. In partial responders in the 0.1-3.0 mg/kg groups, normalized peripheral clonal expansion was found to be among the lowest, especially among CD8+ T cells. Low levels of normalized T-cell clonal expansion were also shown by some nonresponding patients.

CDR1 SGHNT and CDR2 YYREEE are derived from the germline V gene (reference sequence). The CDR3 runs 14 amino acids, cysteine and phenylalanine included. CDR3 DNA is the only sequence kept; it has 42 bases, read in frame from the first base. For this chain, trimming is 3 bases at the V end and 0 bases at the J end, and the number of junction bases without a gene match is 3. To sequence the TCRbeta CDR3 region, genomic DNA was isolated from the sorted cells. The immunoSEQ Assay was used for sequencing of TCRbeta CDR3 regions. TCRdb re-hosts the immuneACCESS table, in-frame sequences only. Its copies lack some clones; in the studies checked, an unresolved V gene accounts for under half of them, and the cause for the rest is not known. In this sample the table shows 77,000 or so clones, about 90% of which occur a single time. Together, the top ten hold 0.43% of the sample.

The rearranged segments are TRBV5-4 and TRBJ2-7, with 7 junctional bases fitting TRBD1. This sample comprised CD4+ or CD8+ T cells sorted from blood, obtained in a trial of the OX40 agonist ivuxolimab. This sequence originates from an adult with an advanced solid tumor such as melanoma, head and neck, liver or kidney cancer. The base sequence is TGTGCCAGCAGCTCGACAGGGTTCTCCTACGAGCAGTACTTC. It encodes CASSSTGFSYEQYF.